A selection of T cell receptor beta chains follows, all from one sample in a study of regulatory T cells in long-lasting Graves disease. MiXCR, run by TCRdb on the multiplex PCR reads, gives a single entry per CDR3 protein. This sample has about 470,000 distinct CDR3 sequences; 20% to 25% occur once, and the top ten carry about 6.6%. Sequences were derived from peripheral blood mononuclear cells (PBMCs), sampled when the disease was refractory, from a patient treated with antithyroid drugs. Source of these receptors: a female donor with Graves disease. Each CDR3 is given with its conserved first and last residue. A D gene is named only where the DNA matches it firmly. Size is omitted from some rows. Given values are once, few, many or a class for expanded clones.

J gene | clone size | D gene | V gene | CDR3 protein | CDR3 DNA
TRBJ1-1 | many | NA | TRBV7-3 | CASSWDGNTEAFF | TGTGCCAGCAGCTGGGACGGGAACACTGAAGCTTTCTTT
TRBJ2-4 | NA | NA | TRBV4-1 | CASSQVWGKNIQYF | TGCGCCAGCAGCCAGGTGTGGGGCAAAAACATTCAGTACTTC
TRBJ2-2 | few | NA | TRBV28 | CASSFGPQSRAGELFF | TGTGCCAGCAGTTTCGGACCCCAGTCCCGGGCCGGGGAGCTGTTTTTT
TRBJ2-5 | many | TRBD2 | TRBV18 | CASSPRGTQETQYF | TGTGCCAGCTCGCCGCGGGGGACCCAAGAGACCCAGTACTTC
TRBJ1-1 | NA | NA | TRBV7-8 | CASSLNSGEAFF | TGTGCCAGCAGCTTAAATTCGGGTGAAGCTTTCTTT
TRBJ2-5 | many | NA | TRBV28 | CASSPTPPGSGETQYF | TGTGCCAGCAGCCCCACCCCCCCGGGGTCTGGGGAGACCCAGTACTTC
TRBJ1-2 | many | NA | TRBV6-1 | CASSALGGLSYGYTF | TGTGCCAGCAGTGCCCTTGGGGGTCTGAGCTATGGCTACACCTTC
TRBJ1-2 | many | NA | TRBV6-5 | CASSYSGTNYGYTF | TGTGCCAGCAGTTACTCAGGAACTAACTATGGCTACACCTTC
TRBJ1-6 | many | NA | TRBV12-3/TRBV12-4 | CASSNPSRSLHF | TGTGCCAGCAGCAACCCTAGTCGGTCCCTCCACTTT
TRBJ1-5 | many | TRBD1 | TRBV19 | CASKVQGDRANQPQHF | TGTGCCAGTAAGGTCCAGGGAGACAGGGCAAATCAGCCCCAGCATTTT
TRBJ2-7 | NA | NA | TRBV28 | CASSLWGTGAGNEQYF | TGTGCCAGCAGTTTATGGGGTACTGGGGCCGGGAACGAGCAGTACTTC
TRBJ2-7 | few | NA | TRBV15 | CATNRGGSYEQYF | TGTGCCACCAACAGAGGGGGATCCTACGAGCAGTACTTC
TRBJ2-7 | few | NA | TRBV5-1 | CASSLDVDASYEQYF | TGCGCCAGCAGCTTGGACGTTGATGCCAGTTACGAGCAGTACTTC
TRBJ2-2 | many | NA | TRBV2 | CASTALNTGELFF | TGTGCCAGCACTGCCCTTAACACCGGGGAGCTGTTTTTT
TRBJ2-7 | NA | TRBD2 | TRBV20-1 | CSASSGGDSAYEQYF | TGCAGTGCTAGTTCGGGGGGGGACTCAGCCTACGAGCAGTACTTC
TRBJ1-2 | many | NA | TRBV20-1 | CSAPRTVNYGYTF | TGCAGTGCGCCTAGGACAGTTAACTATGGCTACACCTTC
TRBJ1-6 | few | TRBD1 | TRBV25-1 | CASSEWDRGYNSPLHF | TGTGCCAGCAGTGAATGGGACAGGGGGTATAATTCACCCCTCCACTTT
TRBJ1-5 | few | NA | TRBV7-2 | CASSLVYRGDQPQHF | TGTGCCAGCAGCTTAGTGTACCGGGGGGATCAGCCCCAGCATTTT
TRBJ1-1 | many | TRBD1 | TRBV6-2/TRBV6-3 | CASSYSGLARGTGKAFF | TGTGCCAGCAGTTACTCGGGGCTAGCTAGGGGGACAGGGAAAGCTTTCTTT
TRBJ1-6 | few | NA | TRBV25-1 | CASAGGSPLHF | TGTGCCAGCGCCGGGGGGTCACCCCTCCACTTT
TRBJ1-1 | few | NA | TRBV29-1 | CSVEGRGGDTEAFF | TGCAGCGTTGAAGGTCGGGGAGGGGACACTGAAGCTTTCTTT
TRBJ2-7 | NA | NA | TRBV20-1 | CSARHGSYEQYF | TGCAGTGCTAGACATGGTTCCTACGAGCAGTACTTC
TRBJ2-7 | NA | TRBD2 | TRBV7-2 | CASSLSGSGSYEQYF | TGTGCCAGCAGCCTAAGCGGGAGCGGGAGCTACGAGCAGTACTTC
TRBJ1-6 | NA | TRBD1 | TRBV20-1 | CSAREGQGNSPLHF | TGCAGTGCTAGAGAGGGACAGGGAAATTCACCCCTCCACTTT
TRBJ1-1 | many | NA | TRBV28 | CASRFSQGPPDTEAFF | TGTGCCAGCAGGTTCTCTCAGGGGCCTCCTGACACTGAAGCTTTCTTT
TRBJ1-1 | many | NA | TRBV12-5 | CASGTPLNTEAFF | TGTGCTAGTGGTACCCCCTTGAACACTGAAGCTTTCTTT
TRBJ2-7 | many | TRBD2 | TRBV7-2 | CASSLRAGGPGEQYF | TGTGCCAGCAGCTTACGAGCGGGAGGGCCGGGAGAGCAGTACTTC
TRBJ2-3 | NA | NA | TRBV28 | CASSQEGRGDTDTQYF | TGTGCCAGCAGTCAGGAGGGCCGGGGTGACACAGATACGCAGTATTTT
TRBJ1-1 | many | NA | TRBV5-1 | CASSLYKGPDTEAFF | TGCGCCAGCAGCTTGTATAAGGGACCCGACACTGAAGCTTTCTTT
TRBJ1-5 | NA | TRBD1 | TRBV19 | CASGQGLYSNQPQHF | TGTGCCAGCGGACAGGGCCTTTATAGCAATCAGCCCCAGCATTTT
TRBJ1-5 | many | TRBD1 | TRBV28 | CASSTRGLSQPQHF | TGTGCCAGCAGTACTAGGGGGCTAAGTCAGCCCCAGCATTTT
TRBJ2-6 | few | TRBD1 | TRBV7-2 | CASSPGTGRLGASGANVLTF | TGTGCCAGCAGCCCTGGGACAGGGCGGTTGGGGGCCTCTGGGGCCAACGTCCTGACTTTC
TRBJ1-5 | many | TRBD1 | TRBV28 | CASSLNLAKSGTGVQPQHF | TGTGCCAGCAGTCTAAATCTCGCAAAATCCGGGACAGGGGTTCAGCCCCAGCATTTT
TRBJ2-1 | NA | NA | TRBV12-5 | CASGLAPDSGASYNEQFF | TGTGCTAGTGGTTTGGCCCCTGATAGCGGAGCCTCCTACAATGAGCAGTTCTTC
TRBJ2-5 | NA | NA | TRBV20-1 | CSARDLINRGGETQYF | TGCAGTGCTAGAGATCTTATCAACAGGGGGGGAGAGACCCAGTACTTC
TRBJ2-7 | many | TRBD2 | TRBV20-1 | CSARVATSGPYEQYF | TGCAGTGCTAGAGTAGCGACTAGCGGTCCCTACGAGCAGTACTTC
TRBJ2-5 | many | NA | TRBV28 | CATTGTIWGNVETQYF | TGTGCCACCACGGGAACGATTTGGGGTAACGTGGAGACCCAGTACTTC
TRBJ1-2 | many | NA | TRBV5-1 | CASSLDGTYGYTF | TGCGCCAGCAGCTTGGACGGAACTTATGGCTACACCTTC
TRBJ1-4 | many | NA | TRBV6-1 | CASSEDWAVQKLFF | TGTGCCAGCAGTGAAGACTGGGCAGTCCAAAAACTGTTTTTT
TRBJ1-6 | few | NA | TRBV27 | CASSLGLQRTSPLHF | TGTGCCAGCAGTTTAGGCCTGCAGCGTACTTCACCCCTCCACTTT
TRBJ1-1 | many | NA | TRBV6-5 | CASSYRLWNTEAFF | TGTGCCAGCAGTTACAGACTGTGGAACACTGAAGCTTTCTTT
TRBJ2-4 | NA | NA | TRBV19 | CATNRDTERKYF | TGTGCCACCAACCGGGACACCGAACGAAAGTACTTC
TRBJ2-2 | NA | NA | TRBV7-9 | CASSSPDYPAAGELFF | TGTGCCAGCAGCTCGCCAGACTACCCGGCAGCCGGGGAGCTGTTTTTT
TRBJ1-1 | many | TRBD1 | TRBV28 | CASSTGTEMNTEAFF | TGTGCCAGCAGTACCGGGACAGAGATGAACACTGAAGCTTTCTTT
TRBJ1-1 | NA | NA | TRBV6-1 | CASSEEGGGGTTEAFF | TGTGCCAGCAGTGAAGAGGGGGGGGGGGGGACCACTGAAGCTTTCTTT
TRBJ2-3 | NA | TRBD2 | TRBV28 | CASSKEREGTDTQYF | TGTGCCAGCAGCAAGGAGCGGGAGGGCACAGATACGCAGTATTTT
TRBJ2-5 | many | NA | TRBV2 | CASSQGHFQETQYF | TGTGCCAGCAGTCAAGGACACTTTCAAGAGACCCAGTACTTC
TRBJ1-1 | few | NA | TRBV19 | CASTRSQGSEAFF | TGTGCCAGTACCCGATCACAGGGATCTGAAGCTTTCTTT
TRBJ1-5 | many | NA | TRBV10-3 | CAIKGDTSNQPQHF | TGTGCCATCAAGGGGGACACTAGCAATCAGCCCCAGCATTTT
TRBJ1-1 | NA | TRBD1 | TRBV5-4 | CASSPTGEREAFF | TGTGCCAGCAGCCCGACAGGGGAAAGGGAAGCTTTCTTT
TRBJ1-4 | once | NA | TRBV6-9 | CASSYSGSTNEKLFF | TGTGCCAGCAGTTACTCAGGGTCAACTAATGAAAAACTGTTTTTT
TRBJ2-7 | NA | NA | TRBV7-8 | CTSSLGQGGIYVQYF | TGTACCAGCAGCTTAGGACAGGGAGGGATCTACGTGCAGTACTTC
TRBJ2-5 | NA | TRBD2 | TRBV7-3 | CASSSRLAGIETQYF | TGTGCCAGCAGCTCCCGACTAGCGGGAATCGAGACCCAGTACTTC
TRBJ2-6 | NA | NA | TRBV6-1 | CAVWDSGANVLTF | TGTGCCGTTTGGGACTCTGGGGCCAACGTCCTGACTTTC
TRBJ1-5 | many | NA | TRBV28 | CASSQTDRQNQPQHF | TGTGCCAGCAGCCAGACAGACAGGCAAAATCAGCCCCAGCATTTT
TRBJ1-1 | NA | NA | TRBV20-1 | CSARLTGLRMNTEAFF | TGCAGTGCCCGGTTAACCGGGCTAAGGATGAACACTGAAGCTTTCTTT
TRBJ2-7 | NA | TRBD2 | TRBV27 | CASSSPGLAGPGSYEQYF | TGTGCCAGCAGTTCCCCGGGACTAGCGGGACCGGGGTCCTACGAGCAGTACTTC